This TCR beta chain was retrieved from a study of T cells in Graves' hyperthyroidism and ophthalmopathy. Patients between 18 and 65 years old had hyperthyroidism, newly diagnosed and lasting under 2 months. The study left out patients who had uncontrolled infection, other autoimmune disease, pregnancy or lactation. In making diagnoses, clinical symptoms, serum thyroxine and TRAb, thyroid ultrasound and orbital computed tomography were all used. RNA transcripts gave rise to amplified TCR beta CDR3 regions. An initial round of RT-PCR targeting the TCR CDR3 relied on the HTBI primer set. TCRdb used MiXCR to reprocess the multiplex PCR reads, holding one entry per CDR3 protein. The profile shows about 99,000 distinct CDR3 sequences, about 50% of them singletons. In this sample, this clonotype turned up many times. The CDR3 is 15 amino acids. Trimming removed 5 bases from V and 1 base from J; junction bases left unmatched: 6. CDR1 is MNHEY and CDR2 is SVGAGI in the germline V gene.

The V and J genes are TRBV6-5 and TRBJ2-3; 7 positions match TRBD1. Sequencing input: blood. The origin of this receptor is a middle-aged man with Graves' hyperthyroidism. CDR3 amino acids: CASSGGRGRTDTQYF. The DNA for the CDR3 is TGTGCCAGCAGTGGGGGTAGGGGGCGCACAGATACGCAGTATTTT.